This record concerns one TCR beta chain sequence. The sample belongs to a study of response to subunit inactivated influenza vaccine. The CDR3 consists of 17 residues. V was pared by 0 bases and J by 0 bases, with 12 bases between. CDR1 is LGHDT, CDR2 YNNKEL, per germline (reference sequence). Via MiXCR, TCRdb re-called the RT-PCR reads, giving one row per CDR3 protein. Of about 310,000 distinct CDR3 sequences in the sample, around 22% are singletons; the top ten hold about a tenth. The rearrangement uses TRBV3-1 and TRBJ1-3; D gene ambiguous. The source was PBMCs from blood, collected roughly 20 months after vaccination. This sequence originates from a man aged 50 to 69 who received an inactivated influenza vaccine. The CDR3 sequence is CASSQESGISSGNTIYF. The CDR3 nucleotides read TGTGCCAGCAGCCAAGAATCGGGCATTAGCTCTGGAAACACCATATATTTT.